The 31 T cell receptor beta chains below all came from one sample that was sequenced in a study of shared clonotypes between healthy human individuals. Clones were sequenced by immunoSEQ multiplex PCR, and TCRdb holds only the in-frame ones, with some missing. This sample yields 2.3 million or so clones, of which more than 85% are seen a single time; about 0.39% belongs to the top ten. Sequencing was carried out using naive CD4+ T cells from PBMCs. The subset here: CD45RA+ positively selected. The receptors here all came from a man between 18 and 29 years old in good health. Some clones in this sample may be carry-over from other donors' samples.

CDR3 sequence reads: CASSESGRSYEQYF. DNA of the CDR3: TGTGCCAGCAGTGAAAGCGGGAGGAGCTACGAGCAGTACTTC. V and J are TRBV25-1 and TRBJ2-7; 9 nucleotides align to TRBD2. This CDR3 region has 14 residues. Trimming removed 2 bases from V and 3 bases from J; junction bases left unmatched: 2. Germline V CDR1 and CDR2: MGHDK, SYGVNS.

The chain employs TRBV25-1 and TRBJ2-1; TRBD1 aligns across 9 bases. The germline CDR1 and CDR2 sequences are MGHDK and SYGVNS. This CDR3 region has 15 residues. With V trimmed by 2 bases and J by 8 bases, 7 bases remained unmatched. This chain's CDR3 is CASSEPRTGDDEQFF. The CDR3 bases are TGTGCCAGCAGTGAACCCCGGACAGGGGATGATGAGCAGTTCTTC.

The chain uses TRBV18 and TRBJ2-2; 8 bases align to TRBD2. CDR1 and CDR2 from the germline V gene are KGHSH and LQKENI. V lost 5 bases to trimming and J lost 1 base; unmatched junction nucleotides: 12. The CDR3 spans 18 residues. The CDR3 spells CASSVSTSAALNTGELFF. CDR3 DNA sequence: TGTGCCAGCTCAGTATCGACTAGCGCGGCTTTGAACACCGGGGAGCTGTTTTTT.

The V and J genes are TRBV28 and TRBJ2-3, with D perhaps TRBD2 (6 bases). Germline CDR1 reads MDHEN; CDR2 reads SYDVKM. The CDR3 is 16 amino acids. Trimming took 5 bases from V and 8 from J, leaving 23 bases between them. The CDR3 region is CASSLPGFRGSATQYF. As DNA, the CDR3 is TGTGCCAGCAGTCTCCCCGGTTTTCGGGGGAGCGCTACGCAGTATTTT.

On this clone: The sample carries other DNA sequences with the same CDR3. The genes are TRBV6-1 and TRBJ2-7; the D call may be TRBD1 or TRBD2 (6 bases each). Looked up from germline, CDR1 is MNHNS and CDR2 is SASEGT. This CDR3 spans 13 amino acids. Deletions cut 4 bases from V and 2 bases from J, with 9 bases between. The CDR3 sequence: CASSAGGPYEQYF. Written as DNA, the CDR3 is TGTGCCAGCAGTGCCGGGGGCCCCTACGAGCAGTACTTC.

The CDR3 sequence: CASSPERGGEKLFF. The CDR3, as DNA: TGTGCCAGCAGCCCAGAGAGGGGGGGCGAAAAACTGTTTTTT. This rearrangement joins TRBV6-6 to TRBJ1-4; TRBD1 is a possible D gene (6 bases). This CDR3 contains 14 residues. The germline CDR1 and CDR2 sequences are MNHNY and SVGAGI (reference sequence). V lost 6 bases to trimming and J lost 8 bases, with 16 bases between them.

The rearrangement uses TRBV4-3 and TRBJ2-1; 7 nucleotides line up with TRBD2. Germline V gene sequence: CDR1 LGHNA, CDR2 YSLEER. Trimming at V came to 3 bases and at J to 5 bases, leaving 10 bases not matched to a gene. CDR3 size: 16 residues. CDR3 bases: TGCGCCAGCAGCCACGCGGGGGAGGGCCGTGACAATGAGCAGTTCTTC. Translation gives CASSHAGEGRDNEQFF.

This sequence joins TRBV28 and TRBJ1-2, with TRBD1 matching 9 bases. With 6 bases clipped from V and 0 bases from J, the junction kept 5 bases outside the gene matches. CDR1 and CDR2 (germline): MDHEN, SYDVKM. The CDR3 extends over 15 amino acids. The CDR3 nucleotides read TGTGCCAGCAGCGGACAGGGGCTGTCTAACTATGGCTACACCTTC. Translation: CASSGQGLSNYGYTF.

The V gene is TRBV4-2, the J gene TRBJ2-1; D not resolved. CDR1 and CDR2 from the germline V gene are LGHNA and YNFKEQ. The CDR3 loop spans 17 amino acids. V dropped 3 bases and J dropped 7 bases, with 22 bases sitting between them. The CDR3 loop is CASSHAHSTAAGNEQFF. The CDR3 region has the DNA TGTGCCAGCAGCCACGCACATAGCACTGCGGCAGGAAATGAGCAGTTCTTC.

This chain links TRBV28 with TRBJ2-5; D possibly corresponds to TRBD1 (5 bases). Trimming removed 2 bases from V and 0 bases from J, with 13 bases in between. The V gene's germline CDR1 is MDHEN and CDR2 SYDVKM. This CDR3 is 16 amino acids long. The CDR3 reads CASSLAQNRYQETQYF. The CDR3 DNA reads TGTGCCAGCAGTTTAGCCCAAAACAGGTACCAAGAGACCCAGTACTTC. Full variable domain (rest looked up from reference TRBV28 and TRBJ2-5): DVKVTQSSRYLVKRTGEKVFLECVQDMDHENMFWYRQDPGLGLRLIYFSYDVKMKEKGDIPEGYSVSREKKERFSLILESASTNQTSMYLCASSLAQNRYQETQYFGPGTRLLVL.

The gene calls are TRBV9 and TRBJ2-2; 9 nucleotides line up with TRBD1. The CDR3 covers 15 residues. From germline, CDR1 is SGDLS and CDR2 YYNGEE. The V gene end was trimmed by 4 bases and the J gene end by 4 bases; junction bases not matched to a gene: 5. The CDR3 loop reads CASSSDRGGTGELFF. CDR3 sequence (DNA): TGTGCCAGCAGCTCTGACAGGGGGGGCACCGGGGAGCTGTTTTTT. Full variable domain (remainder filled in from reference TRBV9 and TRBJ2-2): DSGVTQTPKHLITATGQRVTLRCSPRSGDLSVYWYQQSLDQGLQFLIQYYNGEERAKGNILERFSAQQFPDLHSELNLSSLELGDSALYFCASSSDRGGTGELFFGEGSRLTVL.

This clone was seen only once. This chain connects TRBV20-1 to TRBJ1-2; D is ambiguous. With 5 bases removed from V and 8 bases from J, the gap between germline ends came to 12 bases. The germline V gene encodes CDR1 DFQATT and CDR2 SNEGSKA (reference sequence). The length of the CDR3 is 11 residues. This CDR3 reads CSAGPPPGYTF. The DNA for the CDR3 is TGCAGTGCTGGTCCCCCTCCAGGCTACACCTTC.

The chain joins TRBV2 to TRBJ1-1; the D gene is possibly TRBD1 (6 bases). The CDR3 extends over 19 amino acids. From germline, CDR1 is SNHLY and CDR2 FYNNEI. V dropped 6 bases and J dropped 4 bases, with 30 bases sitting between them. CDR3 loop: CASRGGEARGVLRVTEAFF. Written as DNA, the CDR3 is TGTGCCAGCAGAGGGGGGGAGGCGCGTGGTGTCCTCAGGGTCACTGAAGCTTTCTTT.

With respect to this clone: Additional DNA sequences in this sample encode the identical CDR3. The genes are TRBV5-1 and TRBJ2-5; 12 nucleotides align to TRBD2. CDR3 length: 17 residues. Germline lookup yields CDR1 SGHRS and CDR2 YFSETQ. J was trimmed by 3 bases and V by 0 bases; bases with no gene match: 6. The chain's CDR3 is CASSLGLAGGLKETQYF. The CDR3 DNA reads TGCGCCAGCAGCTTGGGGCTAGCGGGAGGGCTGAAAGAGACCCAGTACTTC. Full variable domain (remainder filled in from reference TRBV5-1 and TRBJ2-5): KAGVTQTPRYLIKTRGQQVTLSCSPISGHRSVSWYQQTPGQGLQFLFEYFSETQRNKGNFPGRFSGRQFSNSRSEMNVSTLELGDSALYLCASSLGLAGGLKETQYFGPGTRLLVL.

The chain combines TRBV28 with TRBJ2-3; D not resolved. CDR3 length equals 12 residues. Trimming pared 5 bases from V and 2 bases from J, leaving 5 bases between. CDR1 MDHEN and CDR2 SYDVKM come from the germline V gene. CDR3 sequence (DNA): TGTGCCAGCAGTGAGGTCACAGATACGCAGTATTTT. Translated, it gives CASSEVTDTQYF.

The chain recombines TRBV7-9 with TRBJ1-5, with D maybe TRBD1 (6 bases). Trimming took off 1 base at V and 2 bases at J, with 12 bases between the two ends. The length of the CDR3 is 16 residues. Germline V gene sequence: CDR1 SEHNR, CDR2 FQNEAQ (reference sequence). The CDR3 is CASSLEIGQRNQPQHF. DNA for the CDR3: TGTGCCAGCAGCTTAGAGATCGGACAGCGCAATCAGCCCCAGCATTTT.

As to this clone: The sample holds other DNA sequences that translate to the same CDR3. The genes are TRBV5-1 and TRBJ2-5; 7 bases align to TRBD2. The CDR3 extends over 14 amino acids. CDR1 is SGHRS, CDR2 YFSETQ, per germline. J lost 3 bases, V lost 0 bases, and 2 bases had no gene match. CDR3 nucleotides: TGCGCCAGCAGCTTGGAAAGCGGGGAAGAGACCCAGTACTTC. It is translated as CASSLESGEETQYF. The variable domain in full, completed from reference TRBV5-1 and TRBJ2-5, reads KAGVTQTPRYLIKTRGQQVTLSCSPISGHRSVSWYQQTPGQGLQFLFEYFSETQRNKGNFPGRFSGRQFSNSRSEMNVSTLELGDSALYLCASSLESGEETQYFGPGTRLLVL.

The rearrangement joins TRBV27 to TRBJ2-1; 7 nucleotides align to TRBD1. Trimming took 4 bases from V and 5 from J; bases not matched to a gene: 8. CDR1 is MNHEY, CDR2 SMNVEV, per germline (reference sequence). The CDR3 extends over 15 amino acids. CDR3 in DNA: TGTGCCAGCAGTTCCCGACAGGGTGTTCACAATGAGCAGTTCTTC. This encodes CASSSRQGVHNEQFF.

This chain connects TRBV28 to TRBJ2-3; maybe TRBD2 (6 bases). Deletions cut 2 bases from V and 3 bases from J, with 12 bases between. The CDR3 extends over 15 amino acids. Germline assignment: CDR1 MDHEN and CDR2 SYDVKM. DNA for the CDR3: TGTGCCAGCAGTTTAGCGGGAATTGGGACAGATACGCAGTATTTT. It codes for CASSLAGIGTDTQYF.

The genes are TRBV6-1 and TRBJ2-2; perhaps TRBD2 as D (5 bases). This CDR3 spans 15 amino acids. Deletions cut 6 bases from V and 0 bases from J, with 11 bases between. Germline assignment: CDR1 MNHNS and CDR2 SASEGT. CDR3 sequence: CASSRSGTNTGELFF. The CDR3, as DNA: TGTGCCAGCAGCAGAAGCGGTACGAACACCGGGGAGCTGTTTTTT.

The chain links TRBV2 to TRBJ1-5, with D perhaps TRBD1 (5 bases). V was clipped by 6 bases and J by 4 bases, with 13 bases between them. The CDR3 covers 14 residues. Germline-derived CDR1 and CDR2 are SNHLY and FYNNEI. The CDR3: CASSSGGPNQPQHF. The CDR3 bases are TGTGCCAGCAGCTCGGGGGGACCAAATCAGCCCCAGCATTTT.

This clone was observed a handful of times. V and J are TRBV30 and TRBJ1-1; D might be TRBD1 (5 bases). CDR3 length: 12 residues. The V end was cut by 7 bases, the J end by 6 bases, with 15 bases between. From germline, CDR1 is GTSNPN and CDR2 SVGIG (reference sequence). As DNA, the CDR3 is TGTGCCTACGCAGGGTATGGAGCTGAAGCTTTCTTT. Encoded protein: CAYAGYGAEAFF.

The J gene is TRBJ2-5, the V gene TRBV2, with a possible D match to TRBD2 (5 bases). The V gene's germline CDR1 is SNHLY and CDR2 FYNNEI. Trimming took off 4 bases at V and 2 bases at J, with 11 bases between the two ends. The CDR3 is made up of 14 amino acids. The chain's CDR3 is CASSGRELQETQYF. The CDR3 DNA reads TGTGCCAGCAGTGGACGGGAACTGCAAGAGACCCAGTACTTC.

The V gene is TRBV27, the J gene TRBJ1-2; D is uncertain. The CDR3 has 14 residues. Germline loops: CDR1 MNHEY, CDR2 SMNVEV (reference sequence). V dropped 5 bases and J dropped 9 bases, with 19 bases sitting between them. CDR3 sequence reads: CASSLSVLRGSYTF. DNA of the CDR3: TGTGCCAGCAGTCTCTCGGTCCTCCGAGGGAGCTACACCTTC.

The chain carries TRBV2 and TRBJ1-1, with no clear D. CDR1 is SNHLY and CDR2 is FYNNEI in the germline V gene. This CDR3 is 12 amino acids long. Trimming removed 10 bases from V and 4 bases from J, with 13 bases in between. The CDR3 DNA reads TGTGCCACCCGGCCTGGGAGCACTGAAGCTTTCTTT. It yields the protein CATRPGSTEAFF.

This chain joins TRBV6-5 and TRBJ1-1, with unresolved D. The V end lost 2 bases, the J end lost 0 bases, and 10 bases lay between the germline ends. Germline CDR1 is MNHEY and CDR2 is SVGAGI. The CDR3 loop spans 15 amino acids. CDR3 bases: TGTGCCAGCAGTTACGGGGAACGGCTGAACACTGAAGCTTTCTTT. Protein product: CASSYGERLNTEAFF.

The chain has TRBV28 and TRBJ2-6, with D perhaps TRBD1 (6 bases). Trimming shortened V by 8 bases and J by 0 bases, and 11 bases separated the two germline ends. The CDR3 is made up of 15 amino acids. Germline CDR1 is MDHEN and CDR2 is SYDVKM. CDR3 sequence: CASRKGGSGANVLTF. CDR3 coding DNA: TGTGCCAGCCGGAAAGGGGGCTCTGGGGCCAACGTCCTGACTTTC. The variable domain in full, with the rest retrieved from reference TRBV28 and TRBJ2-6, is DVKVTQSSRYLVKRTGEKVFLECVQDMDHENMFWYRQDPGLGLRLIYFSYDVKMKEKGDIPEGYSVSREKKERFSLILESASTNQTSMYLCASRKGGSGANVLTFGAGSRLTVL.

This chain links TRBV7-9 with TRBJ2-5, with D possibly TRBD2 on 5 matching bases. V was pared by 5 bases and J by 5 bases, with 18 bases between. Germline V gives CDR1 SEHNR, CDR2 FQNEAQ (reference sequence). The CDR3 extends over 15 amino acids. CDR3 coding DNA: TGTGCCAGCAGCCTGGGGAGCGGCTCGGGTGAGACCCAGTACTTC. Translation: CASSLGSGSGETQYF. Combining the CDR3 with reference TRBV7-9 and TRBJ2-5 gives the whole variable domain DTGVSQNPRHKITKRGQNVTFRCDPISEHNRLYWYRQTLGQGPEFLTYFQNEAQLEKSRLLSDRFSAERPKGSFSTLEIQRTEQGDSAMYLCASSLGSGSGETQYFGPGTRLLVL.

CDR3 protein: CASSAGGAGEQYF. CDR3 coding DNA: TGTGCCAGCAGCGCAGGGGGCGCGGGAGAGCAGTACTTC. The chain is built from TRBV7-3 and TRBJ2-7; 8 bases align to TRBD1. From germline, CDR1 is SGHTA and CDR2 FQGTGA. With V trimmed by 5 bases and J by 7 bases, 7 bases remained unmatched. This CDR3 comprises 13 residues.

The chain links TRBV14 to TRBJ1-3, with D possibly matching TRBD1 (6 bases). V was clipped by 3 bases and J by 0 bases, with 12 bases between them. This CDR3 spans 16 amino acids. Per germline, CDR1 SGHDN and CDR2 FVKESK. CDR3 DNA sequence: TGTGCCAGCAGCCAGTGGGGGCGGGGCTCTGGAAACACCATATATTTT. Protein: CASSQWGRGSGNTIYF.

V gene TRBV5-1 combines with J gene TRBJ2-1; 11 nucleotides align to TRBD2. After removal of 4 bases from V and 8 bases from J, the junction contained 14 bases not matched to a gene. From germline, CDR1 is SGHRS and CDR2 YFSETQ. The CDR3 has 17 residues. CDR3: CASSPVSGTSGSYEQFF. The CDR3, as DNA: TGCGCCAGCAGCCCTGTATCTGGAACTAGCGGGAGCTATGAGCAGTTCTTC.